These 32 T cell receptor beta chains originate from one sample sequenced in a study of shared clonotypes between healthy human individuals. Profiling relied on immunoSEQ multiplex PCR, and the TCRdb table lists in-frame clones only, not all of them. Found here are 550,000 to 850,000 clones, less than 85% of them singletons; the top ten hold 1.5% to 2%. Sequenced material: memory CD4+ T cells sorted from blood. Indicated subset: CD45RA-negative fraction. The receptors were sampled from a woman in her twenties or thirties in good health.

The chain has TRBV7-7 and TRBJ2-2, with 7 nucleotides matching TRBD2. V dropped 3 bases and J dropped 5; count of bases not matched to a gene: 3. The CDR3 loop spans 14 amino acids. CDR1 and CDR2 (germline): SSHAT, FNYEAQ (reference sequence). CDR3 in amino acids: CASSLGGRTGELFF. CDR3 sequence (DNA): TGTGCCAGCAGCTTGGGCGGGAGAACCGGGGAGCTGTTTTTT. Drawing the rest from reference TRBV7-7 and TRBJ2-2, the complete variable domain is GAGVSQSPRYKVTKRGQDVTLRCDPISSHATLYWYQQALGQGPEFLTYFNYEAQPDKSGLPSDRFSAERPEGSISTLTIQRTEQRDSAMYRCASSLGGRTGELFFGEGSRLTVL.

V gene TRBV30 combines with J gene TRBJ2-2, with 7 bases fitting TRBD2. This CDR3 region has 19 residues. CDR1 and CDR2 from the germline V gene are GTSNPN and SVGIG (reference sequence). V dropped 2 bases and J dropped 1; count of bases not matched to a gene: 16. The CDR3 DNA reads as TGTGCCTGGAGTCCCATGAGGTCTTGGGGGGGACTGAACACCGGGGAGCTGTTTTTT. Translated, it gives CAWSPMRSWGGLNTGELFF.

About this clone itself: Given a far larger clone just one base away, this is likely a sequencing read error. CDR3: CASSAGLAGTMSSYNEQFF. The DNA of the CDR3 is TGTGCCAGCAGTGCGGGACTAGCGGGAACAATGAGCTCCTACAATGAGCAGTTCTTC. The rearrangement uses TRBV6-9 and TRBJ2-1, with 13 nucleotides matching TRBD2. This CDR3 is built from 19 residues. The junction had 10 bases not matched to a gene; V was cut back by 5 bases and J by 0 bases. Per germline, CDR1 MNHGY and CDR2 SVAAGI.

The V and J genes are TRBV20-1 and TRBJ1-1; maybe TRBD1 (6 bases). Germline V gene sequence: CDR1 DFQATT, CDR2 SNEGSKA (reference sequence). With 6 bases removed from V and 5 bases from J, the gap between germline ends came to 10 bases. The length of the CDR3 is 11 residues. For the CDR3, the DNA is TGCAGTGCCGGAACAGGGACTGAAGCTTTCTTT. It yields the protein CSAGTGTEAFF.

This clone appeared a single time. The chain has TRBV6-1 and TRBJ1-2; D is ambiguous. The ends were cut back, 5 bases at V and 1 base at J, with 14 bases in the middle. This CDR3 has 15 residues. CDR1 is MNHNS, CDR2 SASEGT, per germline. The CDR3 coding sequence is TGTGCCAGCAGTTCACGGGGAGGAGTTAACTATGGCTACACCTTC. Translation: CASSSRGGVNYGYTF.

The chain joins TRBV25-1 to TRBJ2-1; 9 bases are a match to TRBD2. Germline V CDR1 and CDR2: MGHDK, SYGVNS. This CDR3 contains 14 residues. V dropped 8 bases and J dropped 3; count of bases not matched to a gene: 5. This CDR3 reads CASEIAGVYNEQFF. The CDR3 bases are TGTGCCAGCGAGATAGCGGGAGTCTACAATGAGCAGTTCTTC.

The chain has TRBV14 and TRBJ2-1; 7 bases match TRBD1. This CDR3 contains 13 residues. Per germline, CDR1 SGHDN and CDR2 FVKESK. V dropped 0 bases and J dropped 12; count of bases not matched to a gene: 5. In nucleotides, the CDR3 is TGTGCCAGCAGCCAAGATCCAGGGGGATTGCAGTTCTTC. It yields the protein CASSQDPGGLQFF.

On this clone: A much larger clone differs from this one at a single base, so this may be a read error. The J gene is TRBJ1-1, the V gene TRBV30; D gene uncertain. Deletions cut 0 bases from V and 0 bases from J, with 5 bases between. This CDR3 spans 13 amino acids. Germline loops: CDR1 GTSNPN, CDR2 SVGIG (reference sequence). CDR3 residues: CAWSVRVNTEAFF. As DNA, the CDR3 is TGTGCCTGGAGTGTACGGGTGAACACTGAAGCTTTCTTT. Combining the CDR3 with reference TRBV30 and TRBJ1-1 gives the whole variable domain SQTIHQWPATLVQPVGSPLSLECTVEGTSNPNLYWYRQAAGRGLQLLFYSVGIGQISSEVPQNLSASRPQDRQFILSSKKLLLSDSGFYLCAWSVRVNTEAFFGQGTRLTVV.

V is TRBV5-8 and J is TRBJ2-2; no clear D gene. The V gene lost 5 bases and the J gene lost 1 base, with 12 bases spanning the gap. The CDR3 is 15 amino acids. Germline lookup yields CDR1 SGHTS and CDR2 YDEGEE. The CDR3, as DNA: TGTGCCAGCAGTACCGGGCGGTGGAACACCGGGGAGCTGTTTTTT. Translating it yields CASSTGRWNTGELFF. Drawing the rest from reference TRBV5-8 and TRBJ2-2, the complete variable domain is EAGVTQSPTHLIKTRGQQATLRCSPISGHTSVYWYQQALGLGLQFLLWYDEGEERNRGNFPPRFSGRQFPNYSSELNVNALELEDSALYLCASSTGRWNTGELFFGEGSRLTVL.

This clone appeared a single time. CDR3 region: CASSLDPGQGHEKLFF. The CDR3 DNA is TGTGCCAGCAGCTTAGACCCGGGACAGGGCCATGAAAAACTGTTTTTT. This sequence joins TRBV7-9 and TRBJ1-4; 9 bases are shared with TRBD1. The CDR3 sequence is 16 residues long. V was pared by 1 base and J by 6 bases, with 6 bases of the junction left unmatched. Germline CDR1 SEHNR, CDR2 FQNEAQ (reference sequence).

The chain has TRBV4-1 and TRBJ1-3; TRBD1 aligns across 9 bases. This CDR3 comprises 16 residues. V shed 4 bases and J 2 bases; nucleotides not matched to a gene: 6. Germline loops: CDR1 MGHRA, CDR2 YSYEKL. The CDR3 sequence is CASSPGQGPTGNTIYF. CDR3 nucleotide sequence: TGCGCCAGCAGCCCGGGACAGGGACCAACTGGAAACACCATATATTTT.

J is TRBJ2-2 and V is TRBV10-1; D is uncertain. Germline V gene data show CDR1 as WNHNN and CDR2 as SYGVQD (reference sequence). V lost 4 bases and J lost 7, with 4 bases in between. This CDR3 contains 11 residues. CDR3 nucleotide sequence: TGCGCCAGCAGTGGGAACGGGGAGCTGTTTTTT. Amino acid sequence: CASSGNGELFF.

The chain recombines TRBV30 with TRBJ2-3; TRBD2 agrees at 10 bases. CDR3 length: 14 residues. Germline V lookup: CDR1 GTSNPN, CDR2 SVGIG (reference sequence). J gave up 7 bases and V 2 bases, and 6 bases lay outside the gene matches. Here the CDR3 DNA reads TGTGCCTGGAGTCCTAGCGGGAGAGGAAATACGCAGTATTTT. Translating gives CAWSPSGRGNTQYF.

This clone was counted once. The chain has TRBV11-2 and TRBJ2-2; D might be TRBD2 (5 bases). The CDR3 extends over 18 amino acids. V was trimmed by 3 bases and J by 0 bases, leaving 17 bases between them. CDR1 and CDR2 (germline): SGHAT, FQNNGV. CDR3 nucleotide sequence: TGTGCCAGCAGCTTCGGACTGGGCGGCTATACGAACACCGGGGAGCTGTTTTTT. Residues: CASSFGLGGYTNTGELFF.

The V call is TRBV18, the J call TRBJ2-7; 7 bases map to TRBD2. The trim removed 6 bases at V and 3 bases at J, leaving 8 bases unmatched. The germline V gene encodes CDR1 KGHSH and CDR2 LQKENI. The CDR3 loop spans 14 amino acids. The CDR3 region is CASSGLGGYYEQYF. DNA of the CDR3: TGTGCCAGCTCGGGCCTGGGGGGGTACTACGAGCAGTACTTC.

The chain uses TRBV6-1 and TRBJ1-1, with TRBD1 as a possible D gene (6 bases). The CDR3 consists of 14 residues. CDR1 and CDR2 (germline): MNHNS, SASEGT. Trimming cost V 4 bases and J 0 bases, with 9 bases left between them. The CDR3 DNA follows: TGTGCCAGCAGTGGACAGGACATGAACACTGAAGCTTTCTTT. Translated: CASSGQDMNTEAFF.

This clone was detected a few times. CDR3 in DNA: TGTGCCAGTCTTTTAGGGACGATCTCTGGAAACACCATATATTTT. Translated, it gives CASLLGTISGNTIYF. J is TRBJ1-3 and V is TRBV6-1, with D tentatively TRBD1 (5 bases). CDR1 and CDR2 from the germline V gene are MNHNS and SASEGT. Trimming took 9 bases from V and 0 from J, leaving 15 bases between them. The CDR3 totals 15 residues.

As concerns this clone: The same CDR3 also results from other DNA sequences found in this sample. V and J are TRBV18 and TRBJ1-1; D is unresolved. Germline V lookup: CDR1 KGHSH, CDR2 LQKENI. Between the trimmed V and J ends, which lost 2 bases and 0 bases, there was a span of 4 bases. The CDR3 is 13 residues long. The CDR3 nucleotides read TGTGCCAGCTCACCAGGGATGAACACTGAAGCTTTCTTT. It is translated as CASSPGMNTEAFF.

This chain uses TRBV28 with TRBJ2-7; TRBD2 aligns across 7 bases. The length of the CDR3 is 12 residues. The junction had 5 bases not matched to a gene; V was cut back by 7 bases and J by 5 bases. CDR1 is MDHEN, CDR2 SYDVKM, per germline. This chain's CDR3 is CASISREHEQYF. The CDR3 coding sequence is TGTGCCAGCATCTCGCGGGAGCACGAGCAGTACTTC.

The chain joins TRBV28 to TRBJ2-5; D ambiguous. The CDR3 contains 14 residues. CDR1 is MDHEN and CDR2 is SYDVKM in the germline V gene. V lost 2 bases, J lost 4 bases, and 11 bases lay in between. DNA of the CDR3: TGTGCCAGCAGTTTAGGGTTGGGTAGAGAGACCCAGTACTTC. Translating gives CASSLGLGRETQYF.

The chain couples TRBV5-1 to TRBJ2-1; tentatively, D is TRBD2 (6 bases). The germline CDR1 and CDR2 sequences are SGHRS and YFSETQ. CDR3 length equals 16 residues. Trimming shortened V by 4 bases and J by 2 bases, and 16 bases separated the two germline ends. The CDR3 region is CASSRTIADPYNEQFF. For the CDR3, the DNA is TGCGCCAGCAGCCGTACTATAGCGGACCCCTACAATGAGCAGTTCTTC.

For this clone: In the same sample, other DNA sequences code for this CDR3. This chain joins TRBV5-1 and TRBJ1-3, with a possible D match to TRBD1 (5 bases). The germline V gene encodes CDR1 SGHRS and CDR2 YFSETQ. V was clipped by 4 bases and J by 4 bases, with 15 bases between them. This CDR3 is 15 amino acids long. This chain's CDR3 is CASSPSGQGGNTIYF. CDR3 nucleotides: TGCGCCAGCAGCCCCTCGGGGCAGGGAGGAAACACCATATATTTT.

V and J are TRBV5-1 and TRBJ2-2; tentatively, D is TRBD1 or TRBD2 (5 bases each). Germline V gene lookup returns CDR1 SGHRS and CDR2 YFSETQ. This CDR3 comprises 15 residues. V was trimmed by 3 bases and J by 0 bases, leaving 9 bases between them. CDR3 bases: TGCGCCAGCAGCTGGGGGACCTCGAACACCGGGGAGCTGTTTTTT. It is translated as CASSWGTSNTGELFF. The full variable domain, rest sourced from reference TRBV5-1 and TRBJ2-2, is KAGVTQTPRYLIKTRGQQVTLSCSPISGHRSVSWYQQTPGQGLQFLFEYFSETQRNKGNFPGRFSGRQFSNSRSEMNVSTLELGDSALYLCASSWGTSNTGELFFGEGSRLTVL.

This clone has more than one count but fewer than ten. J is TRBJ2-1 and V is TRBV28; maybe TRBD2 (5 bases). The germline V gene has CDR1 MDHEN and CDR2 SYDVKM. Trimming took 7 bases from V and 2 from J, leaving 24 bases between them. This CDR3 has 18 residues. The CDR3 is CASTESSYISTTYNEQFF. CDR3 nucleotides: TGTGCCAGCACAGAATCTAGCTACATAAGTACGACCTACAATGAGCAGTTCTTC.

This clone has only a few counts. The V and J genes are TRBV19 and TRBJ1-2; 8 bases are shared with TRBD1. Trimming removed 6 bases from V and 8 bases from J; junction bases left unmatched: 14. Germline values: CDR1 LNHDA, CDR2 SQIVND (reference sequence). CDR3 size: 15 residues. CDR3 amino acids: CASSRGQGGDGGYTF. The CDR3 DNA is TGTGCCAGTAGCCGTGGACAGGGAGGGGATGGCGGCTACACCTTC.

The chain joins TRBV12-2 to TRBJ2-3; the tabulated D call, TRBD2, remains unverified against the DNA. TRBV12-2 is tagged as a pseudogene. The CDR3 contains 21 residues. The DNA of the CDR3 is TGTGCAAGTCGCTCCTTAACGACTACTAGCGGGAGTTTAATTGGCACAGATACGCAGTATTTT. It encodes CASRSLTTTSGSLIGTDTQYF.

This chain joins TRBV6-5 and TRBJ1-2; D gene uncertain. Germline V CDR1 and CDR2: MNHEY, SVGAGI. The CDR3 is 11 amino acids. V gave up 8 bases and J gave up 4 bases, with 8 bases separating them. This chain's CDR3 is CASDYSYGYTF. As DNA, the CDR3 is TGTGCCAGCGATTATTCCTATGGCTACACCTTC.

This chain joins TRBV5-1 and TRBJ1-1, with a tentative D call TRBD1 (6 bases). CDR3 length: 15 residues. With 2 bases removed from V and 1 base from J, the gap between germline ends came to 12 bases. Germline lookup yields CDR1 SGHRS and CDR2 YFSETQ. This CDR3 reads CASSFRETGNTEAFF. For the CDR3, the DNA is TGCGCCAGCAGCTTTAGGGAGACAGGGAACACTGAAGCTTTCTTT.

The sample holds many counts of this clone. The genes are TRBV4-1 and TRBJ1-5, with D possibly matching TRBD1 (5 bases). The CDR3 runs 16 residues. V lost 4 bases, J lost 7 bases, and 20 bases lay in between. Germline V gives CDR1 MGHRA, CDR2 YSYEKL. The DNA for the CDR3 is TGCGCCAGCAGCCCGGGTTGGGGGAATGGTATGCAGCCCCAGCATTTT. Residues: CASSPGWGNGMQPQHF.

The V call is TRBV18, the J call TRBJ1-1; possibly TRBD1 for D (5 bases). With 5 bases removed from V and 1 base from J, the gap between germline ends came to 11 bases. This CDR3 has 14 amino acids. The germline V gene has CDR1 KGHSH and CDR2 LQKENI. CDR3 protein: CASSSQGTNTEAFF. DNA for the CDR3: TGTGCCAGCTCATCTCAGGGTACGAACACTGAAGCTTTCTTT.

The chain combines TRBV28 with TRBJ1-2; D ambiguous. The CDR3 contains 14 residues. V gave up 2 bases and J gave up 1 base, with 8 bases separating them. Germline loops: CDR1 MDHEN, CDR2 SYDVKM. CDR3 region: CASSLAAVNYGYTF. DNA for the CDR3: TGTGCCAGCAGTTTAGCTGCTGTTAACTATGGCTACACCTTC.

The chain employs TRBV6-1 and TRBJ1-2, with D unclear. Germline V gene lookup returns CDR1 MNHNS and CDR2 SASEGT. The CDR3 length is 16 residues. V lost 1 base and J 4 bases, leaving 16 bases between the germline ends. This chain's CDR3 is CASSEGGEGQFYGYTF. CDR3 sequence (DNA): TGTGCCAGCAGTGAAGGGGGAGAGGGTCAGTTCTATGGCTACACCTTC.